This T cell receptor beta chain was identified during a study of blood T cell repertoires in COVID-19. Study information: T cells, B-cell-depleted T cells, or PBMCs provided the cDNA or gDNA that served as material.

Per the original methods: How many nucleated cells were present was estimated from reference gene primer amplification. Libraries were prepared by immunoSEQ multiplex PCR; TCRdb keeps only in-frame clonotypes and omits some of them. V and J calls plus clone size are reproduced from that table; the DNA served to infer D and trimming. In the table there are some 270,000 clones, 75% to 90% of which are singletons. CDR1 and CDR2 from the germline V gene are KGHSH and LQKENI. This CDR3 has 16 residues. The V end was cut by 3 bases, the J end by 1 base, with 15 bases between. The J gene is TRBJ1-2, the V gene TRBV18, with D possibly being TRBD1 (5 bases). This receptor was taken from a woman aged 40 to 50 who had recovered from COVID-19. Sequenced material: peripheral blood. The CDR3 protein is CASSPPRQGLNYGYTF. The CDR3 DNA sequence: TGTGCCAGCTCACCCCCTCGGCAGGGACTTAACTATGGCTACACCTTC.